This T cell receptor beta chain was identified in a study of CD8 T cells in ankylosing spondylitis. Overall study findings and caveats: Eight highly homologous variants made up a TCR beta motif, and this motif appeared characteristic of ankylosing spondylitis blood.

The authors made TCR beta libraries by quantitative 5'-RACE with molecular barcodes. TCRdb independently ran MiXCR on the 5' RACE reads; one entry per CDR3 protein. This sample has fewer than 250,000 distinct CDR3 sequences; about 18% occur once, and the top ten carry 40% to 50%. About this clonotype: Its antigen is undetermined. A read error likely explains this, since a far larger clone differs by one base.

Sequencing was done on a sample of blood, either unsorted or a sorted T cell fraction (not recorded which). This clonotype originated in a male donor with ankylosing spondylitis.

The CDR3 coding sequence is TGTGCCAGCAGTTCTGGAGATACGCAGTATTTT. Translation gives CASSSGDTQYF. This rearrangement joins TRBV27 to TRBJ2-3, with D hard to call. V was shortened by 4 bases and J by 5 bases, with 4 bases between the two germline ends. Germline CDR1 reads MNHEY; CDR2 reads SMNVEV (reference sequence). The CDR3 runs 11 residues.